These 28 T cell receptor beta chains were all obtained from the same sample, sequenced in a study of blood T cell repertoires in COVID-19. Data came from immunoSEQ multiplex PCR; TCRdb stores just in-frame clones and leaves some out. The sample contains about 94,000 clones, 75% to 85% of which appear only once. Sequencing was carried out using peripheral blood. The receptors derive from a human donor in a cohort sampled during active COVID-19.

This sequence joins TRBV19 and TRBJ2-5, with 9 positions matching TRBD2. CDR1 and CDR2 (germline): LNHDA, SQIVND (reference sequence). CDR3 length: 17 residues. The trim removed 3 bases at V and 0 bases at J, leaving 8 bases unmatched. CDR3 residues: CASSIAFSGSNQETQYF. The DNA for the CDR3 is TGTGCCAGTAGTATCGCCTTTAGCGGGAGTAACCAAGAGACCCAGTACTTC. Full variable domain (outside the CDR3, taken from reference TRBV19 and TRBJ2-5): DGGITQSPKYLFRKEGQNVTLSCEQNLNHDAMYWYRQDPGQGLRLIYYSQIVNDFQKGDIAEGYSVSREKKESFPLTVTSAQKNPTAFYLCASSIAFSGSNQETQYFGPGTRLLVL.

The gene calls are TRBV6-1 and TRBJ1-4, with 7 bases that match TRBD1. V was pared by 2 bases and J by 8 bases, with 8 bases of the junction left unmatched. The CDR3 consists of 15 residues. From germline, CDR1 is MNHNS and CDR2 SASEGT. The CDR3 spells CASSEFRGPSEKLFF. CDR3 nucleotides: TGTGCCAGCAGTGAATTTAGGGGGCCTTCAGAAAAACTGTTTTTT.

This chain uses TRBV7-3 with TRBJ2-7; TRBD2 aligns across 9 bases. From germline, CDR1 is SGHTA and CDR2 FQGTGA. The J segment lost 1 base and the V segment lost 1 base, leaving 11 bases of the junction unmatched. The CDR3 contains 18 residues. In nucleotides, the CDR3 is TGTGCCAGCAGCTTAAATTCCTGTCTAGCGGGAATGTCCTACGAGCAGTACTTC. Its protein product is CASSLNSCLAGMSYEQYF. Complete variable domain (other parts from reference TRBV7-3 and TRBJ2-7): GAGVSQTPSNKVTEKGKYVELRCDPISGHTALYWYRQSLGQGPEFLIYFQGTGAADDSGLPNDRFFAVRPEGSVSTLKIQRTERGDSAVYLCASSLNSCLAGMSYEQYFGPGTRLTVT.

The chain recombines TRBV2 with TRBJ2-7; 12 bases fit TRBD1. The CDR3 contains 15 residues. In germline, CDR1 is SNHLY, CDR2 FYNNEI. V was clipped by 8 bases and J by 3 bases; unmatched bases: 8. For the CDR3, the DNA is TGTGCCAGCGGGGGGGACAGGGGGCTTGGCTACGAGCAGTACTTC. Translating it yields CASGGDRGLGYEQYF.

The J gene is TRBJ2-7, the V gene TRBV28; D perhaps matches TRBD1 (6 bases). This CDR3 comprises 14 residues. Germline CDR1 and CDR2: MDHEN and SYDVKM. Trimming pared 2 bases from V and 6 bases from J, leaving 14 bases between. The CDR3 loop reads CASSLGSQGSEQYF. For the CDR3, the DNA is TGTGCCAGCAGTTTAGGGTCACAGGGATCCGAGCAGTACTTC.

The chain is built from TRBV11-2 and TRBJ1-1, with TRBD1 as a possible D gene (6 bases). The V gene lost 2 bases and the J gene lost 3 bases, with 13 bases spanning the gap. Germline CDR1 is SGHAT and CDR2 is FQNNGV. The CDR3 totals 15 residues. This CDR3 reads CASSLNTGLHTEAFF. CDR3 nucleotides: TGTGCCAGCAGCTTAAACACAGGGTTGCACACTGAAGCTTTCTTT.

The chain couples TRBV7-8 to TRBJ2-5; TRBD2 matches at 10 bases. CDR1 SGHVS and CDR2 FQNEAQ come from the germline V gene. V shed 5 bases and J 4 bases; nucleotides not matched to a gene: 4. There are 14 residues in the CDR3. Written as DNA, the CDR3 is TGTGCCAGCAGCGTAATAGCGGGAGGAGAGACCCAGTACTTC. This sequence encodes CASSVIAGGETQYF.

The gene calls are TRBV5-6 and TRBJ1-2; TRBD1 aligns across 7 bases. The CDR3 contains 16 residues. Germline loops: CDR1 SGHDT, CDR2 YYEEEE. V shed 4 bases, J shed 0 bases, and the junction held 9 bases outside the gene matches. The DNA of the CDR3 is TGTGCCAGCAGCACCAGGGGGTTTGGCACTAACTATGGCTACACCTTC. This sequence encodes CASSTRGFGTNYGYTF. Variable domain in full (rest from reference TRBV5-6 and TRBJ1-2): DAGVTQSPTHLIKTRGQQVTLRCSPKSGHDTVSWYQQALGQGPQFIFQYYEEEERQRGNFPDRFSGHQFPNYSSELNVNALLLGDSALYLCASSTRGFGTNYGYTFGSGTRLTVV.

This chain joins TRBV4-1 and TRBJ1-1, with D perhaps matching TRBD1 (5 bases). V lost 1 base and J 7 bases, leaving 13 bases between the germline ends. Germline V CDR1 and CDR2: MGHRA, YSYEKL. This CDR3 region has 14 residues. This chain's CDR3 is CASSQAGGLGEAFF. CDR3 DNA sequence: TGCGCCAGCAGCCAAGCGGGGGGGTTAGGTGAAGCTTTCTTT.

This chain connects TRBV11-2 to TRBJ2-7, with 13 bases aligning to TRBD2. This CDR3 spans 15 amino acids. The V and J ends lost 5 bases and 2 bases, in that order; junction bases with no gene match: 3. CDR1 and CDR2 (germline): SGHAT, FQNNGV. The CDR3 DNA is TGTGCCAGCAGCCGACTAGCGGGGGGAGCCTACGAGCAGTACTTC. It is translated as CASSRLAGGAYEQYF. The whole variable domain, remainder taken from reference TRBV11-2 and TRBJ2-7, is EAGVAQSPRYKIIEKRQSVAFWCNPISGHATLYWYQQILGQGPKLLIQFQNNGVVDDSQLPKDRFSAERLKGVDSTLKIQPAKLEDSAVYLCASSRLAGGAYEQYFGPGTRLTVT.

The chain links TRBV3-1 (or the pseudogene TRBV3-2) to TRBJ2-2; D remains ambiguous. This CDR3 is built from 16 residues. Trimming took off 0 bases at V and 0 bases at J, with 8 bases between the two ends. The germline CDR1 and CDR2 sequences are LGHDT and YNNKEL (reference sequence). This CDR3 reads CASSQDPRTNTGELFF. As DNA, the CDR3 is TGTGCCAGCAGCCAAGACCCTAGGACGAACACCGGGGAGCTGTTTTTT.

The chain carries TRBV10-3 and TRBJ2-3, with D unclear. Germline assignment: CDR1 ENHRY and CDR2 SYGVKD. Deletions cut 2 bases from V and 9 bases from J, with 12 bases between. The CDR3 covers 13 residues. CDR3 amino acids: CAISEELTSTQYF. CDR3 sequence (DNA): TGTGCCATCAGTGAGGAGCTCACGTCGACGCAGTATTTT.

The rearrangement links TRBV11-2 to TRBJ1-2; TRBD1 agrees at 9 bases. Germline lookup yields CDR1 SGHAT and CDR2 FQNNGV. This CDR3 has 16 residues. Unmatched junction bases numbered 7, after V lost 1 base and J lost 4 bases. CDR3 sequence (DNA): TGTGCCAGCAGCTTAGTAGGACAGGGGTCTTTCTATGGCTACACCTTC. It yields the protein CASSLVGQGSFYGYTF.

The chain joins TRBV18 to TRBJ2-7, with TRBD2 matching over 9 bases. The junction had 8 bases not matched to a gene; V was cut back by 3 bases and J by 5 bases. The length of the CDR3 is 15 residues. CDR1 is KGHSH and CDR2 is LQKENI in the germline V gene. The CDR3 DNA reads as TGTGCCAGCTCACCGAGCGGGAGGTTTTCCCACGAGCAGTACTTC. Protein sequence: CASSPSGRFSHEQYF.

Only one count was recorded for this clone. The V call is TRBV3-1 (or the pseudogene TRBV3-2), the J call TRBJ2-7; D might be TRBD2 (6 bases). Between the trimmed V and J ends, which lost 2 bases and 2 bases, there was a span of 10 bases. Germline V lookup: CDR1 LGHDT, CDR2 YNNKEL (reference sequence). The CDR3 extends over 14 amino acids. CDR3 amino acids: CASSQIGGAYEQYF. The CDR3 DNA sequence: TGTGCCAGCAGCCAAATCGGCGGGGCCTACGAGCAGTACTTC.

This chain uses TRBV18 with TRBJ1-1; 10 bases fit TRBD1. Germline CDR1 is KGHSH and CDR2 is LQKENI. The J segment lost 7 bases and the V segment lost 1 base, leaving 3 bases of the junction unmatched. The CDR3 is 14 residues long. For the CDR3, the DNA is TGTGCCAGCTCACCACAAGGACAGGGGGTTGAAGCTTTCTTT. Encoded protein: CASSPQGQGVEAFF.

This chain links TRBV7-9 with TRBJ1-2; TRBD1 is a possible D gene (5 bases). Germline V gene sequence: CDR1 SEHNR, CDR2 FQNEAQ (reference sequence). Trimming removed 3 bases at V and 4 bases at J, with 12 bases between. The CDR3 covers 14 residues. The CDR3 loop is CASSFWGEAYGYTF. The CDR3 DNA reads TGTGCCAGCAGCTTTTGGGGGGAGGCCTATGGCTACACCTTC.

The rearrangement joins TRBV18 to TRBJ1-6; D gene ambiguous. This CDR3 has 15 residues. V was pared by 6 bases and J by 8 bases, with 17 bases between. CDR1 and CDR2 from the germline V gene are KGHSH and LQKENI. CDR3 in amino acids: CASSRVRQVDSPLHF. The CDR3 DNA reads TGTGCCAGCTCTCGCGTCCGCCAGGTAGATTCACCCCTCCACTTT.

The CDR3: CASSYRRGRAEAFF. DNA of the CDR3: TGTGCCAGCTCTTACAGGAGAGGCAGGGCTGAAGCTTTCTTT. V gene TRBV27 combines with J gene TRBJ1-1, with D possibly matching TRBD1 (5 bases). This CDR3 has 14 residues. V lost 8 bases and J lost 6, with 19 bases in between. Germline V gives CDR1 MNHEY, CDR2 SMNVEV (reference sequence).

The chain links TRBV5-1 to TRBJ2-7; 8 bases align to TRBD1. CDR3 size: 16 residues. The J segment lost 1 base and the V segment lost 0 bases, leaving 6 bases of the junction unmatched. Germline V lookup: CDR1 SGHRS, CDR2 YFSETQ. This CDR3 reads CASSLGTGTASYEQYF. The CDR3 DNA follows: TGCGCCAGCAGCTTGGGGACAGGGACAGCTTCCTACGAGCAGTACTTC.

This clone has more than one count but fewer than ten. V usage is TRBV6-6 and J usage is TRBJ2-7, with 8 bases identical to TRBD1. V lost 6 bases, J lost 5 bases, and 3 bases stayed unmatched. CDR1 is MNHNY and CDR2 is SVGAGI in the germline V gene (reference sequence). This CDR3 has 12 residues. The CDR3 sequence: CASSRGPNEQYF. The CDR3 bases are TGTGCCAGCAGCAGGGGGCCCAACGAGCAGTACTTC.

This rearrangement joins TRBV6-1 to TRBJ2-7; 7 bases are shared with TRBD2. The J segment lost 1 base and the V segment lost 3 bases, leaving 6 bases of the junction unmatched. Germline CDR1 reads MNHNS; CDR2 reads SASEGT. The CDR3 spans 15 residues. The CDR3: CASSDGRTRSYEQYF. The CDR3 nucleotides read TGTGCCAGCAGTGACGGGAGGACCCGATCCTACGAGCAGTACTTC.

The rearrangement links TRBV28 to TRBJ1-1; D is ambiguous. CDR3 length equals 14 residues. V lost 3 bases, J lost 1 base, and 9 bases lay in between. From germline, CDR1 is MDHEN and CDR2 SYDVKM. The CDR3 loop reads CASSFDKPNTEAFF. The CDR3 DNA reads TGTGCCAGCAGTTTTGACAAGCCGAACACTGAAGCTTTCTTT.

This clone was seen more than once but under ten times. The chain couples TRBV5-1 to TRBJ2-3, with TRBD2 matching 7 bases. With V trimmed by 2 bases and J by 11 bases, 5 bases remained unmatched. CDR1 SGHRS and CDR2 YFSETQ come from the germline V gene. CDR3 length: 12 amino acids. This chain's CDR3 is CASSFTRGEQYF. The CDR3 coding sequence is TGCGCCAGCAGCTTCACCCGGGGGGAGCAGTATTTT.

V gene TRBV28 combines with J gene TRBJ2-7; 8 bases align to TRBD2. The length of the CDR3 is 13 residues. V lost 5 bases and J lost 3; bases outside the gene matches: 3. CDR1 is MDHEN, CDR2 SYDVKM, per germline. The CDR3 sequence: CASSLAGGYEQYF. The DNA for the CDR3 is TGTGCCAGCAGTCTTGCGGGAGGCTACGAGCAGTACTTC.

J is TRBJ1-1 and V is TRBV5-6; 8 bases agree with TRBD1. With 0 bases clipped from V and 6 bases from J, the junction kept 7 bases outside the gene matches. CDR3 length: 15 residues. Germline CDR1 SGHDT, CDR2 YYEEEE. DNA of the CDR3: TGTGCCAGCAGCTTGGAGGACAGGGAGGGGCCTGAAGCTTTCTTT. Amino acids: CASSLEDREGPEAFF.

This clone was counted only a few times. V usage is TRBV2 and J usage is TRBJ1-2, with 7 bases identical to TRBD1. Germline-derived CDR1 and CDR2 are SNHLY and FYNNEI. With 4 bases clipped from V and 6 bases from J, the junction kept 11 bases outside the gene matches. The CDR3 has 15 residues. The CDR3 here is CASSARDRGLNGYTF. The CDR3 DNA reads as TGTGCCAGCAGTGCCCGGGACAGAGGATTAAATGGCTACACCTTC.

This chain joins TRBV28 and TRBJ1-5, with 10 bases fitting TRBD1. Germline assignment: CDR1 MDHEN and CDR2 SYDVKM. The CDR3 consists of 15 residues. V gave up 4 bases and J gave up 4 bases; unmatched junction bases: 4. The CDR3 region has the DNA TGTGCCAGCAGTTGGACAGGGGGTGGTAATCAGCCCCAGCATTTT. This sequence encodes CASSWTGGGNQPQHF.